This T cell receptor (beta chain) appears in the sequencing data of a study of blood T cell repertoires in COVID-19. Study details: In each case, the material was cDNA or gDNA derived from T cells, B-cell-depleted T cells, or PBMCs.

CDR1 and CDR2 (germline): MNHEY, SVGAGI. The CDR3 covers 15 residues. V shed 6 bases, J shed 0 bases, and the junction held 3 bases outside the gene matches. Cohort 3 donors counted as recovered after two negative PCRs, clearance, or resolved symptoms. Assay: immunoSEQ multiplex PCR; the TCRdb copy retains only in-frame clones and omits some. The table records about 320,000 clones, 90% of them present only once. This clonotype was sampled from a man aged 60 to 69 who had recovered from COVID-19. The J gene is TRBJ2-2, the V gene TRBV6-5, with 8 bases identical to TRBD2. The sequencing sample was made of PBMCs or T cells enriched from blood (not recorded which). CDR3 amino acids: CASRAGLANTGELFF. CDR3 nucleotides: TGTGCCAGCAGGGCGGGACTAGCGAACACCGGGGAGCTGTTTTTT.